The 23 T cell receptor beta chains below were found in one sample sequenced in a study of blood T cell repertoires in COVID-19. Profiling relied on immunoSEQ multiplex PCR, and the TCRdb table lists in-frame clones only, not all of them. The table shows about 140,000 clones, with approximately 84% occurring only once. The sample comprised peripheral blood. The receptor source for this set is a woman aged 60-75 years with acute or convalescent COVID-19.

This CDR3 is CSANEPAQYF. The CDR3 nucleotides read TGCAGTGCTAACGAGCCGGCCCAGTACTTC. The rearrangement uses TRBV20-1 and TRBJ2-5; D unclear. V was pared by 4 bases and J by 9 bases, with 9 bases between. The CDR3 is made up of 10 amino acids. Per the germline V gene, CDR1 is DFQATT and CDR2 is SNEGSKA (reference sequence).

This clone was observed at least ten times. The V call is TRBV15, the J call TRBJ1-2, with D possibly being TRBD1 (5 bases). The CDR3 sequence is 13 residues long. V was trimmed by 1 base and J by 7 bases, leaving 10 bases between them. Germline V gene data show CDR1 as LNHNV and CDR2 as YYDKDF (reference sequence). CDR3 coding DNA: TGTGCCACCAGCAGAGGATCCAGGGCTGGCTACACCTTC. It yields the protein CATSRGSRAGYTF.

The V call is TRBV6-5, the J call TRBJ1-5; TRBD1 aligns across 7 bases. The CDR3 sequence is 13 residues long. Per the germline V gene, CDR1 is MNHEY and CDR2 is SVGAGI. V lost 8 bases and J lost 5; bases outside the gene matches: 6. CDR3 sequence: CASRGTVDQPQHF. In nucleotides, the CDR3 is TGTGCCAGCCGGGGGACAGTAGATCAGCCCCAGCATTTT.

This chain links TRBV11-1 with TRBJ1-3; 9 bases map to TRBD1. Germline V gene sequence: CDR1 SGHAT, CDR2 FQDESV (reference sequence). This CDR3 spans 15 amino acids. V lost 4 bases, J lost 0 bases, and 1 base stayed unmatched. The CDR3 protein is CASSSTGGSGNTIYF. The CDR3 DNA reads TGTGCCAGCAGCTCGACAGGGGGCTCTGGAAACACCATATATTTT.

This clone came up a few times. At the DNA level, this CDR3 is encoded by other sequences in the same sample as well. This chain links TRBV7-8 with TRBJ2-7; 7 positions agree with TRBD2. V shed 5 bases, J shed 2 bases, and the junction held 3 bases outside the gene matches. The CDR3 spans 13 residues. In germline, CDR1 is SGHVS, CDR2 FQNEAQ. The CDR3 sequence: CASSPGGAYEQYF. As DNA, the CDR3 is TGTGCCAGCAGCCCTGGGGGGGCCTACGAGCAGTACTTC.

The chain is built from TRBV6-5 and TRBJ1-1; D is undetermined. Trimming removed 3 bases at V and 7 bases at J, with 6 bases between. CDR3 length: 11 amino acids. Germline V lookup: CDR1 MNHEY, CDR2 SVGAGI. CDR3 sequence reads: CASSYASEAFF. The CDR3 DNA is TGTGCCAGCAGTTATGCGAGTGAAGCTTTCTTT.

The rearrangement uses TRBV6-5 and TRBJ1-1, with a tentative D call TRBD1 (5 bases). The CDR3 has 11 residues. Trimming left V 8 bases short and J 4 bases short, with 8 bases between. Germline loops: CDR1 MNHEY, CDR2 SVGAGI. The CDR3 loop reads CASGGGTEAFF. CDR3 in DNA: TGTGCCAGCGGGGGGGGCACTGAAGCTTTCTTT.

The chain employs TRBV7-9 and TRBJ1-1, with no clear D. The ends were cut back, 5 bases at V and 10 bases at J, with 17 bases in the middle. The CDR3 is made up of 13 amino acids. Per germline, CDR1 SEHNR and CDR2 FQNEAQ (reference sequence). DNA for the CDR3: TGTGCCAGCAGCAGCCAAGCAGGAACCCCAGCTTTCTTT. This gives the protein CASSSQAGTPAFF. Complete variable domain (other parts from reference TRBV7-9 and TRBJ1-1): DTGVSQNPRHKITKRGQNVTFRCDPISEHNRLYWYRQTLGQGPEFLTYFQNEAQLEKSRLLSDRFSAERPKGSFSTLEIQRTEQGDSAMYLCASSSQAGTPAFFGQGTRLTVV.

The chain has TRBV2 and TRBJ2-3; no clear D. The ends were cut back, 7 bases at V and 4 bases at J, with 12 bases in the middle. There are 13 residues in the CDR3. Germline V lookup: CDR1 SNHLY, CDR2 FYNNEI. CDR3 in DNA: TGTGCCAGCACCCTCGACATATCAGATACGCAGTATTTT. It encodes CASTLDISDTQYF. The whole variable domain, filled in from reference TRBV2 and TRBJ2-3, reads EPEVTQTPSHQVTQMGQEVILRCVPISNHLYFYWYRQILGQKVEFLVSFYNNEISEKSEIFDDQFSVERPDGSNFTLKIRSTKLEDSAMYFCASTLDISDTQYFGPGTRLTVL.

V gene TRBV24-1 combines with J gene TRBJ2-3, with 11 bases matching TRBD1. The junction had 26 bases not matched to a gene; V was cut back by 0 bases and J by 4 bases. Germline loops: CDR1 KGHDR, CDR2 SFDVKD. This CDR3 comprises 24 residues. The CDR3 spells CATSDLKMRTAGTGGIVVPDTQYF. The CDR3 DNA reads TGTGCCACCAGTGATTTGAAGATGAGGACCGCCGGGACAGGGGGTATAGTAGTTCCAGATACGCAGTATTTT.

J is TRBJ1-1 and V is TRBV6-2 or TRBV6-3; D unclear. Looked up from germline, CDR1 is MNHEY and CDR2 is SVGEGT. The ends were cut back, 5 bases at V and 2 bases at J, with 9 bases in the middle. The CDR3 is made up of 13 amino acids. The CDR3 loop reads CASSLQSNTEAFF. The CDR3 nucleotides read TGTGCCAGCAGTCTACAGTCCAACACTGAAGCTTTCTTT.

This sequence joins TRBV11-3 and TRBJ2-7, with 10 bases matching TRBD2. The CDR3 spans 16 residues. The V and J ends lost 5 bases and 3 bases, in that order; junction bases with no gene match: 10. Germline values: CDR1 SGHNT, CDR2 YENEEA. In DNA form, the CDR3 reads TGTGCCAGCAGCCCGCGGACTAGCGGCTCCTTCTACGAGCAGTACTTC. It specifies CASSPRTSGSFYEQYF.

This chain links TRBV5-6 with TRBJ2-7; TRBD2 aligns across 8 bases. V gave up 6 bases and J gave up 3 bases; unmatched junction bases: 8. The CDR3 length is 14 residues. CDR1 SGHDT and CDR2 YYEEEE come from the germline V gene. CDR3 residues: CASTPRGLDYEQYF. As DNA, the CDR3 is TGTGCCAGCACCCCTCGGGGACTAGACTACGAGCAGTACTTC.

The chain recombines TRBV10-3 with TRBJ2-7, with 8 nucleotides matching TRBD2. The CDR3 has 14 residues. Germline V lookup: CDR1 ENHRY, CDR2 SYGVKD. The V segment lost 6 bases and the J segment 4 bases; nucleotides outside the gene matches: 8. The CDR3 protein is CAIRDGTSGYEQYF. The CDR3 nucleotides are TGTGCCATCAGGGACGGCACTAGCGGTTACGAGCAGTACTTC.

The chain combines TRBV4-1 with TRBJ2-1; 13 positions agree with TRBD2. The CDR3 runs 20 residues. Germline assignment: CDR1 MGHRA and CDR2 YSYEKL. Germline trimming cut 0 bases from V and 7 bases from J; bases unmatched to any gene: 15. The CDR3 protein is CASSQDLVASGLAGLNEQFF. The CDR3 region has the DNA TGCGCCAGCAGCCAAGATCTAGTGGCCTCGGGACTAGCGGGGTTAAATGAGCAGTTCTTC.

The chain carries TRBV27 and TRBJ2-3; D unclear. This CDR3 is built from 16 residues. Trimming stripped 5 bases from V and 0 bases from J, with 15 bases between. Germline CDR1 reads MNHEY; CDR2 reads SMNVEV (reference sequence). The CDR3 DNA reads TGTGCCAGCAGTCCTTCTAATTATAAGAGCACAGATACGCAGTATTTT. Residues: CASSPSNYKSTDTQYF.

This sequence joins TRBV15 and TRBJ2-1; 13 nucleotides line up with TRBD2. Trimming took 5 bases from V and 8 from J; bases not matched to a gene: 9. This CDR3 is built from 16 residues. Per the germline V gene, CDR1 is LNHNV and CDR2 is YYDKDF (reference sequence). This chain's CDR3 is CATSRPTSGRADEQFF. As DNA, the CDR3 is TGTGCCACCAGCCGACCAACTAGCGGGAGGGCCGATGAGCAGTTCTTC.

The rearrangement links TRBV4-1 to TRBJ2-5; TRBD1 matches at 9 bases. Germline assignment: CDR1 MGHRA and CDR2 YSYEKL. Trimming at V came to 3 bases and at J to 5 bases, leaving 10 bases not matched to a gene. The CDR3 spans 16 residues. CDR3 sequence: CASSQSLTGGRETQYF. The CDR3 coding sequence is TGCGCCAGCAGCCAGAGTTTAACAGGGGGCCGGGAGACCCAGTACTTC.

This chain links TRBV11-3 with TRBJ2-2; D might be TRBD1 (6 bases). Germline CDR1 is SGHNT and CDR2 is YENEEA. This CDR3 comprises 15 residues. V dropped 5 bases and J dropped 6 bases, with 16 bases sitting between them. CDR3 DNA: TGTGCCAGCAGCGATTGGGACATATCATCCGGGGAGCTGTTTTTT. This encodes CASSDWDISSGELFF.

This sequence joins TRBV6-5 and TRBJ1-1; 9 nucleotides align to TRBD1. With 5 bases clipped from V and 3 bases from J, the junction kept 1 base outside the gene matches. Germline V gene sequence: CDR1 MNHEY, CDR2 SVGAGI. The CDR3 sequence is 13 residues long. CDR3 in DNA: TGTGCCAGCAGTCGGACAGGGGACACTGAAGCTTTCTTT. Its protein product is CASSRTGDTEAFF.

CDR3 sequence: CASAEVGTRRDSYEQYF. CDR3 in DNA: TGTGCCAGCGCCGAGGTCGGGACACGCCGGGACTCCTACGAGCAGTACTTC. This chain connects TRBV2 to TRBJ2-7; TRBD1 is a possible D gene (6 bases). CDR3 length: 17 amino acids. V shed 8 bases and J shed 0 bases, with 23 bases lying between them. Per the germline V gene, CDR1 is SNHLY and CDR2 is FYNNEI. The variable domain in full, completed from reference TRBV2 and TRBJ2-7, reads EPEVTQTPSHQVTQMGQEVILRCVPISNHLYFYWYRQILGQKVEFLVSFYNNEISEKSEIFDDQFSVERPDGSNFTLKIRSTKLEDSAMYFCASAEVGTRRDSYEQYFGPGTRLTVT.

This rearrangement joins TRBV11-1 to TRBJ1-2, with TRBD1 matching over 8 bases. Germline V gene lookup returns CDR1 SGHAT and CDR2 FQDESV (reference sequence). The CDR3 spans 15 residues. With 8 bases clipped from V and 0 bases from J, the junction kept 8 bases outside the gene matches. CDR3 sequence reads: CASGGQGLPNYGYTF. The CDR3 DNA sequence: TGTGCCAGCGGCGGACAGGGCCTTCCTAACTATGGCTACACCTTC.

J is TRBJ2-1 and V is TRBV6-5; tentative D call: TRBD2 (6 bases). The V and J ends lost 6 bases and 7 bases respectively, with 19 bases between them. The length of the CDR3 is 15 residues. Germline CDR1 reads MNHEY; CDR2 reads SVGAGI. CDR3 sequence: CASSQMAGTRNEQFF. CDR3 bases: TGTGCCAGCAGCCAAATGGCGGGAACTAGGAATGAGCAGTTCTTC.